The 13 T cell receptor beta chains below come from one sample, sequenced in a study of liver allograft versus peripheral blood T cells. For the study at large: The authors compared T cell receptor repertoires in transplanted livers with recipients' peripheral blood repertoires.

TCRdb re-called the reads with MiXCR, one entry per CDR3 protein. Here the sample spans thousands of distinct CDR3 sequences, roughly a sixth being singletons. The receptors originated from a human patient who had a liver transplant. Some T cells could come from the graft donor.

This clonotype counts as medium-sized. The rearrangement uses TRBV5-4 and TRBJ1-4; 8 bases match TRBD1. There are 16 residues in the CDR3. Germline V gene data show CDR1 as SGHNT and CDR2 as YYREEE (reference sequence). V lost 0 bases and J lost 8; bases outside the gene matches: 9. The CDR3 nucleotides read TGTGCCAGCAGCTTGGGGGGAACAGGGGGACGAGAAAAACTGTTTTTT. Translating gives CASSLGGTGGREKLFF. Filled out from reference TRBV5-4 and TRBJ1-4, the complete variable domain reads ETGVTQSPTHLIKTRGQQVTLRCSSQSGHNTVSWYQQALGQGPQFIFQYYREEENGRGNFPPRFSGLQFPNYSSELNVNALELDDSALYLCASSLGGTGGREKLFFGSGTQLSVL.

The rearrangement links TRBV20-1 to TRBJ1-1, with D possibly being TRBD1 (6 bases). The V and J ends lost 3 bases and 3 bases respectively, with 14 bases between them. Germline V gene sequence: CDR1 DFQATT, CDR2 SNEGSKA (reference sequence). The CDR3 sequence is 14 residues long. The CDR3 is CSARSRDTYTEAFF. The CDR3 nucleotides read TGCAGTGCTAGGAGCCGGGACACCTACACTGAAGCTTTCTTT.

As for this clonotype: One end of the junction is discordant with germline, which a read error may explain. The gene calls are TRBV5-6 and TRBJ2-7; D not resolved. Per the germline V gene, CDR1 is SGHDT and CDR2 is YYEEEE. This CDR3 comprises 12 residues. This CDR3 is CDSSLAVHEQYF. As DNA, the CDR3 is TGTGACAGCAGCTTGGCCGTCCACGAGCAGTACTTC.

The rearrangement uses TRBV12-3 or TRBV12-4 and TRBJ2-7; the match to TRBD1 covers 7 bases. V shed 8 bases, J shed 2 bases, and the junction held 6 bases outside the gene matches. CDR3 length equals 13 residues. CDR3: CASRETGTYEQYF. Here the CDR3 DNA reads TGTGCCAGCCGCGAGACAGGGACCTACGAGCAGTACTTC.

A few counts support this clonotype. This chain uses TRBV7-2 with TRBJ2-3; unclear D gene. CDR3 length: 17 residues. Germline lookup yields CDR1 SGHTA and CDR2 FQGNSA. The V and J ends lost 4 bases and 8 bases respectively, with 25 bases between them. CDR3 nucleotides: TGTGCCAGCAGCTACCTCCCTCTTCGGGTCTCTCTGGGTACGCAGTATTTT. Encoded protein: CASSYLPLRVSLGTQYF.

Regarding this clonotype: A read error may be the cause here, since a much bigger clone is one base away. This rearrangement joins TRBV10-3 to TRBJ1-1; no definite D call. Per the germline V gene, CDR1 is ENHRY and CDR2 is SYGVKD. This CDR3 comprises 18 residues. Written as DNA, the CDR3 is TGTGCCATCAGTGACTCCCGTGGTGCTACTAATATGAACACTGTAGCTTTCTTT. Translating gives CAISDSRGATNMNTVAFF.

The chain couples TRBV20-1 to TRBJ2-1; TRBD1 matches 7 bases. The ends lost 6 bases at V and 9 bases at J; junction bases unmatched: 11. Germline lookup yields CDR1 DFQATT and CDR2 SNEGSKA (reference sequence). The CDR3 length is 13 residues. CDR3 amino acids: CSALDRVFSEQFF. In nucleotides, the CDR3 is TGCAGTGCCCTTGACAGGGTTTTTTCTGAGCAGTTCTTC.

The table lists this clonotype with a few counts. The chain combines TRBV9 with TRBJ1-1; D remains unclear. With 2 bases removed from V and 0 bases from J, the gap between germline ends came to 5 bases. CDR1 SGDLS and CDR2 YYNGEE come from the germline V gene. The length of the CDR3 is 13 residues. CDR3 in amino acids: CASSVLMNTEAFF. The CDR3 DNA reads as TGTGCCAGCAGCGTCTTGATGAACACTGAAGCTTTCTTT.

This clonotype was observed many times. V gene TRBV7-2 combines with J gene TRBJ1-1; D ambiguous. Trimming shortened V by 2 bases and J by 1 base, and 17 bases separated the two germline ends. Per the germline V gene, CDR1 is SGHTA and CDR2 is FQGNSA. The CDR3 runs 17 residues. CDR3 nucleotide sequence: TGTGCCAGCAGCTTACTCGGAGTGGGGTTGGGGAACACTGAAGCTTTCTTT. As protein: CASSLLGVGLGNTEAFF.

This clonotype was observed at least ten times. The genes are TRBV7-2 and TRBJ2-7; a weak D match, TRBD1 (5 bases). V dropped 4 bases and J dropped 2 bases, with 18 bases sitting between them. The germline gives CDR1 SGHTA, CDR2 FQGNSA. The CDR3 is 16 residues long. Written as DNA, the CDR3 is TGTGCCAGCAGCTCTATAGGGGCCACCTTCCCCTACGAGCAGTACTTC. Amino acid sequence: CASSSIGATFPYEQYF.

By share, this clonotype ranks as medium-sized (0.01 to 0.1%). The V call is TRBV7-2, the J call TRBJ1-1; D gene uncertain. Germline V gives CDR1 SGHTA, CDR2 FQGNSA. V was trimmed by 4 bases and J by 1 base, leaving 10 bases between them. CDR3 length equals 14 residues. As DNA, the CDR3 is TGTGCCAGCAGCTCAAGCGTAGGGAACACTGAAGCTTTCTTT. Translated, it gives CASSSSVGNTEAFF.

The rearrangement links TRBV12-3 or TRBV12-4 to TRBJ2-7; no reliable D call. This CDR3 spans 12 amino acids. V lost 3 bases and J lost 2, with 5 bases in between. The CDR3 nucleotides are TGTGCCAGCAGTTTGAACCCCTACGAGCAGTACTTC. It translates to CASSLNPYEQYF.

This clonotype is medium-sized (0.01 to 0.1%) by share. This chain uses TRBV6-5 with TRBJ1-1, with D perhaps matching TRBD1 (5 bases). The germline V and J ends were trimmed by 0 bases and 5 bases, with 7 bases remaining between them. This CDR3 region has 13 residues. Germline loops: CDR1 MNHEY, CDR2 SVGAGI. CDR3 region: CASSYSGGTEAFF. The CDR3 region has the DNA TGTGCCAGCAGTTACTCCGGGGGGACTGAAGCTTTCTTT.